This T cell receptor beta chain was observed in a study of blood T cell repertoires in COVID-19. About the study: Some COVID-19 samples were acute and others convalescent; all came from the United States, Italy and Spain. Nucleic acid was either cDNA or gDNA, and it came from T cells, B-cell-depleted T cells, or PBMCs.

Seattle patients were enrolled during active infection and followed longitudinally. Original handling: Nucleated cell counts were estimated from reference gene primer amplification. Method: immunoSEQ multiplex PCR; TCRdb's copy keeps in-frame clones and lacks some. The V and J calls and clone size were taken over from that table, and D and trimming were inferred from the DNA. The sample lists approximately 270,000 clones, roughly 84% occurring once. The TCR comes from a human donor with COVID-19, enrolled during active disease. The donor label of this sample is uncertain. Sequenced sample: peripheral blood.

In nucleotides, the CDR3 is TGTGCCAGCTCACCGCAGCTCGGGTCCTACGAGCAGTACTTC. Its translation: CASSPQLGSYEQYF. The chain carries TRBV18 and TRBJ2-7; no clear D. The germline V gene encodes CDR1 KGHSH and CDR2 LQKENI. The CDR3 length is 14 residues. The V end was cut by 3 bases, the J end by 1 base, with 10 bases between. The entire variable domain, with the rest obtained from reference TRBV18 and TRBJ2-7, is as follows: NAGVMQNPRHLVRRRGQEARLRCSPMKGHSHVYWYRQLPEEGLKFMVYLQKENIIDESGMPKERFSAEFPKEGPSILRIQQVVRGDSAAYFCASSPQLGSYEQYFGPGTRLTVT.